The present TCR beta chain was sequenced within a study of cytomegalovirus exposure and HLA in healthy donors. Repertoires were generated with immunoSEQ multiplex PCR, while TCRdb's copy carries only in-frame clones and drops some. The sample shows about 240,000 clones, about 86% of them seen only once. Between the trimmed V and J ends, which lost 0 bases and 1 base, there was a span of 11 bases. The CDR3 consists of 16 residues. Germline CDR1 SGHVS, CDR2 FNYEAQ. Sequencing was done on a sample of PBMCs. This clonotype originated in a man between 18 and 35 years old in good health and CMV-seronegative. This sequence joins TRBV7-6 and TRBJ2-3; TRBD2 is a possible D gene (5 bases). The CDR3 DNA sequence: TGTGCCAGCAGCTTAGCCCGGGGAATGGGCACAGATACGCAGTATTTT. This gives the protein CASSLARGMGTDTQYF.